This entry lists 24 T cell receptor beta chains sequenced from one sample in a study of PD-1 blockade in classical Hodgkin lymphoma. The method was immunoSEQ multiplex PCR; TCRdb's version includes in-frame clones alone and lacks a portion of them. The sample records over 35,000 clones, over 60% being singletons. In every patient, relapse followed autologous stem cell transplantation, while exposure to brentuximab vedotin differed. The sample in question was peripheral blood mononuclear cells (PBMCs), obtained before the second cycle of nivolumab. All receptors come from a human donor with classical Hodgkin lymphoma.

This chain connects TRBV20-1 to TRBJ2-1, with a weak D call TRBD2 (5 bases). The CDR3 is 11 amino acids. V was clipped by 6 bases and J by 9 bases, with 12 bases between them. Germline values: CDR1 DFQATT, CDR2 SNEGSKA (reference sequence). CDR3 nucleotides: TGCAGTGCCACCCGGGGTGGTGAGCAGTTCTTC. It is translated as CSATRGGEQFF.

This clone was detected a few times. This chain connects TRBV30 to TRBJ1-1; TRBD1 matches at 7 bases. The CDR3 runs to 15 residues. From germline, CDR1 is GTSNPN and CDR2 SVGIG (reference sequence). J gave up 0 bases and V 4 bases, and 8 bases lay outside the gene matches. The CDR3 region is CAWTRGGGVNTEAFF. The CDR3 DNA sequence: TGTGCCTGGACTCGAGGGGGCGGCGTGAACACTGAAGCTTTCTTT.

The DNA of the CDR3 is TGTGCCAGTAGTATAAGAGCGACAGGGGGCAATCAGCCCCAGCATTTT. Translating it yields CASSIRATGGNQPQHF. This chain links TRBV19 with TRBJ1-5; 8 nucleotides match TRBD1. The CDR3 runs to 16 residues. Trimming removed 2 bases from V and 2 bases from J; junction bases left unmatched: 5. Germline assignment: CDR1 LNHDA and CDR2 SQIVND (reference sequence).

There are a few counts of this clone. The chain carries TRBV7-9 and TRBJ2-7, with D maybe TRBD1 (5 bases). The CDR3 extends over 14 amino acids. Germline V gene lookup returns CDR1 SEHNR and CDR2 FQNEAQ (reference sequence). Trimming left V 7 bases short and J 3 bases short, with 16 bases between. Written as DNA, the CDR3 is TGTGCCAGCACTCCCATGGGCAGGGTCTACGAGCAGTACTTC. Encoded protein: CASTPMGRVYEQYF.

V usage is TRBV6-1 and J usage is TRBJ2-1; the D gene is possibly TRBD1 (6 bases). V lost 5 bases and J lost 9, with 11 bases in between. The CDR3 length is 12 residues. Germline V CDR1 and CDR2: MNHNS, SASEGT. Here the CDR3 DNA reads TGTGCCAGCAGTCTACAGGGCACTGAGCAGTTCTTC. It translates to CASSLQGTEQFF.

This chain joins TRBV5-1 and TRBJ2-1; D is unclear. V lost 4 bases and J 10 bases, leaving 9 bases between the germline ends. The CDR3 is 11 amino acids. CDR1 and CDR2 from the germline V gene are SGHRS and YFSETQ. CDR3 in amino acids: CASSRAAEQFF. Here the CDR3 DNA reads TGCGCCAGCAGCAGGGCAGCAGAGCAGTTCTTC.

The rearrangement uses TRBV29-1 and TRBJ2-7; 9 nucleotides match TRBD1. V shed 6 bases and J 9 bases; nucleotides not matched to a gene: 9. The germline V gene encodes CDR1 SQVTM and CDR2 ANQGSEA. This CDR3 is built from 12 residues. The CDR3 DNA sequence: TGCAGCGTAGCGGGACAGGGAGGGTTGCAGTACTTC. Amino acid sequence: CSVAGQGGLQYF.

Only a few counts were recorded for this clone. The V call is TRBV18, the J call TRBJ2-7, with D tentatively TRBD2 (6 bases). Germline CDR1 reads KGHSH; CDR2 reads LQKENI. CDR3 length equals 13 residues. The V and J ends lost 9 bases and 7 bases respectively, with 19 bases between them. Here the CDR3 reads CASSTSTTGEQYF. In DNA form, the CDR3 reads TGTGCCAGTTCTACTAGCACTACGGGGGAGCAGTACTTC.

Judged by abundance, this clone is medium-sized (0.01 to 0.1%). The chain is built from TRBV5-4 and TRBJ1-6; possibly TRBD1 for D (5 bases). The V end lost 2 bases, the J end lost 10 bases, and 13 bases lay between the germline ends. Germline CDR1 reads SGHNT; CDR2 reads YYREEE (reference sequence). The CDR3 has 14 residues. CDR3 sequence: CASSLGPGDSPLHF. The CDR3 DNA follows: TGTGCCAGCAGCTTAGGGCCGGGGGACTCACCCCTCCACTTT.

The chain employs TRBV6-5 and TRBJ1-1, with a weak D call TRBD1 (6 bases). Deletions cut 4 bases from V and 4 bases from J, with 16 bases between. Germline CDR1 is MNHEY and CDR2 is SVGAGI. The length of the CDR3 is 15 residues. The CDR3 DNA sequence: TGTGCCAGCAGTTCACTCAGGGGATCTGGCACTGAAGCTTTCTTT. Residues: CASSSLRGSGTEAFF.

This sequence joins TRBV6-1 and TRBJ2-2; D is perhaps TRBD2 (6 bases). This CDR3 region has 14 residues. V lost 8 bases and J 0 bases, leaving 10 bases between the germline ends. Germline values: CDR1 MNHNS, CDR2 SASEGT. The CDR3 sequence: CASSDYANTGELFF. CDR3 nucleotides: TGTGCCAGCTCGGACTATGCGAACACCGGGGAGCTGTTTTTT.

The CDR3 reads CSVESPGQGILETQYF. The DNA for the CDR3 is TGCAGCGTAGAATCCCCGGGACAGGGGATCCTAGAGACCCAGTACTTC. This rearrangement joins TRBV29-1 to TRBJ2-5; 10 positions match TRBD1. V was pared by 6 bases and J by 4 bases, with 14 bases of the junction left unmatched. The CDR3 contains 16 residues. Germline lookup yields CDR1 SQVTM and CDR2 ANQGSEA.

The chain has TRBV5-5 and TRBJ2-1; the match to TRBD2 covers 9 bases. The germline CDR1 and CDR2 sequences are SGHKS and YYEKEE (reference sequence). This CDR3 comprises 17 residues. V gave up 3 bases and J gave up 10 bases; unmatched junction bases: 17. Here the CDR3 reads CASSSTPGGAGGQEQFF. The CDR3 nucleotides read TGTGCCAGCAGCTCGACCCCGGGAGGAGCGGGAGGACAGGAGCAGTTCTTC.

V gene TRBV9 combines with J gene TRBJ2-3, with 9 bases matching TRBD1. V lost 3 bases and J lost 8; bases outside the gene matches: 16. Germline CDR1 and CDR2: SGDLS and YYNGEE. The CDR3 spans 17 residues. This CDR3 is CASSASRDRVSRPTQYF. In DNA form, the CDR3 reads TGTGCCAGCAGCGCCTCCCGGGACAGGGTTTCGCGGCCTACGCAGTATTTT.

This clone was recorded only once. CDR3 region: CASSYSDRVTEAFF. In DNA form, the CDR3 reads TGTGCCAGCAGTTACTCGGACAGGGTCACTGAAGCTTTCTTT. This chain connects TRBV6-6 to TRBJ1-1; 8 positions match TRBD1. With 0 bases clipped from V and 4 bases from J, the junction kept 1 base outside the gene matches. The germline V gene encodes CDR1 MNHNY and CDR2 SVGAGI (reference sequence). CDR3 length equals 14 residues.

This chain links TRBV9 with TRBJ2-1, with 12 bases fitting TRBD2. The V gene's germline CDR1 is SGDLS and CDR2 YYNGEE. Germline trimming cut 2 bases from V and 2 bases from J; bases unmatched to any gene: 8. This CDR3 is built from 18 residues. CDR3 amino acids: CASSVGLAGPSTYNEQFF. The CDR3 DNA sequence: TGTGCCAGCAGCGTCGGACTAGCGGGGCCCTCTACCTACAATGAGCAGTTCTTC.

This clone came up once. The chain is built from TRBV6-1 and TRBJ1-2; 9 bases are a match to TRBD1. The CDR3 is 15 amino acids. The germline V gene has CDR1 MNHNS and CDR2 SASEGT. The trim removed 8 bases at V and 10 bases at J, leaving 17 bases unmatched. CDR3 protein: CASLVWYHRDRVYTF. CDR3 DNA sequence: TGTGCCAGCCTCGTATGGTACCACCGGGACAGGGTCTACACCTTC.

CDR3 protein: CASSPQETQYF. In DNA, the CDR3 is TGTGCCAGCAGCCCTCAAGAGACCCAGTACTTC. The rearrangement uses TRBV7-9 and TRBJ2-5; D call uncertain. Trimming stripped 5 bases from V and 2 bases from J, with 3 bases between. The CDR3 is made up of 11 amino acids. Germline V gives CDR1 SEHNR, CDR2 FQNEAQ (reference sequence).

The count of this clone is one. The genes are TRBV6-6 and TRBJ1-2; D is uncertain. Trimming pared 5 bases from V and 4 bases from J, leaving 8 bases between. Germline CDR1 MNHNY, CDR2 SVGAGI (reference sequence). CDR3 length: 12 residues. The CDR3 sequence is CASSQQSYGYTF. DNA for the CDR3: TGTGCCAGCAGTCAACAGTCCTATGGCTACACCTTC.

This clone has just a few counts. Other DNA sequences in the same sample also yield this CDR3. CDR3 in amino acids: CASSLRGTEAFF. The CDR3 DNA follows: TGTGCCAGCAGCTTGCGGGGTACTGAAGCTTTCTTT. V gene TRBV5-6 combines with J gene TRBJ1-1, with D uncertain. The CDR3 contains 12 residues. Germline values: CDR1 SGHDT, CDR2 YYEEEE. The V end was cut by 1 base, the J end by 5 bases, with 6 bases between.

The sample holds one count of this clone. The chain recombines TRBV27 with TRBJ2-3; no firm D call. V shed 5 bases and J shed 0 bases, with 6 bases lying between them. Germline CDR1 and CDR2: MNHEY and SMNVEV (reference sequence). This CDR3 spans 13 amino acids. The CDR3 reads CASSRRSTDTQYF. Here the CDR3 DNA reads TGTGCCAGCAGTCGACGGAGCACAGATACGCAGTATTTT.

This clone is labeled as medium-sized. Distinct nucleotide sequences in the sample also encode this CDR3. V usage is TRBV28 and J usage is TRBJ1-2; 8 nucleotides match TRBD1. The CDR3 is made up of 14 amino acids. Germline CDR1 MDHEN, CDR2 SYDVKM. J was trimmed by 7 bases and V by 6 bases; bases with no gene match: 10. The CDR3, as DNA: TGTGCCAGCAGACCACCCGACAGGGGAGGTGGCTACACCTTC. It translates to CASRPPDRGGGYTF.

This chain links TRBV11-2 with TRBJ2-5, with D perhaps TRBD2 (6 bases). Germline V gene lookup returns CDR1 SGHAT and CDR2 FQNNGV. Deletions cut 1 base from V and 5 bases from J, with 11 bases between. This CDR3 is 14 amino acids long. DNA for the CDR3: TGTGCCAGCAGCTTAGTCGGGAGCACTGAGACCCAGTACTTC. This sequence encodes CASSLVGSTETQYF. The entire variable domain, with the rest obtained from reference TRBV11-2 and TRBJ2-5, is as follows: EAGVAQSPRYKIIEKRQSVAFWCNPISGHATLYWYQQILGQGPKLLIQFQNNGVVDDSQLPKDRFSAERLKGVDSTLKIQPAKLEDSAVYLCASSLVGSTETQYFGPGTRLLVL.

The chain couples TRBV6-5 to TRBJ2-7; 10 bases are a match to TRBD2. Germline CDR1 MNHEY, CDR2 SVGAGI. With 0 bases clipped from V and 3 bases from J, the junction kept 5 bases outside the gene matches. This CDR3 has 16 residues. CDR3 sequence (DNA): TGTGCCAGCAGTTACTCGAAGGCTAGCGGGAGCTACGAGCAGTACTTC. Translated, it gives CASSYSKASGSYEQYF.